The rows below give T cell receptor beta chains drawn from one sample of a study of CD8+CD57+ T cells in acquired aplastic anemia. TCRdb independently ran MiXCR on the reads; one entry per CDR3 protein. This sample has some 280,000 distinct CDR3 sequences, with about 56% found just once. The sample was sorted CD4+, CD8+, or CD8+CD57+ T cells (not recorded which) from PBMCs. The origin of the receptors is a human donor with severe aplastic anemia or a healthy control (not recorded which). The CDR3 runs from the conserved cysteine through the conserved F or W. The order of the fields is J gene, CDR3 length, D gene, V gene, clone size, CDR3 DNA, CDR3 protein. The D gene is left open where the match is weak. The size field is filled for only some rows; it gives once, few, many or a size class.

>TRBJ1-2|20|TRBD1|TRBV6-4|.
TGTGCCAGCTCCATGGGGCGGTGGACAAGGACAGGGCTGACAAACTATGGCTACACCTTC
CASSMGRWTRTGLTNYGYTF
>TRBJ2-1|13|.|TRBV6-1|.
TGTGCCAGCAGTCTGGGACCGTCGAGTGAGCAGTTCTTC
CASSLGPSSEQFF
>TRBJ1-2|15|.|TRBV19|few
TGTGCCAGTAGTATAGACGGAACGTCCTTCTATGGCTACACCTTC
CASSIDGTSFYGYTF
>TRBJ1-3|13|.|TRBV9|.
TGTGCCAGCAGTGGGGAGGGGGGAAACACCATATATTTT
CASSGEGGNTIYF
>TRBJ2-7|15|TRBD1|TRBV24-1|once
TGTGCCACCAGTCTCTCCGGGACAGGGCACGACGAGCAGTACTTC
CATSLSGTGHDEQYF
>TRBJ1-5|11|.|TRBV5-8|few
TGTGCCAGCAGTCGGACCCAGCCCCAGCATTTT
CASSRTQPQHF
>TRBJ2-3|15|TRBD1|TRBV5-1|.
TGCGCCAGCAGCAGGGGGACAGGGGCCACAGATACGCAGTATTTT
CASSRGTGATDTQYF
>TRBJ2-7|13|TRBD1|TRBV7-3|.
TGTGCCAGCAGCTGGGGACAGGGCTACGAGCAGTACTTC
CASSWGQGYEQYF
>TRBJ1-6|15|.|TRBV28|many
TGTGCCAGCAGTTGGTACCGGGTGGATAATTCACCCCTCCACTTT
CASSWYRVDNSPLHF
>TRBJ2-1|12|.|TRBV7-2|once
TGTGCCAGCAGCTCACGGATAGGTGAGCAGTTCTTC
CASSSRIGEQFF
>TRBJ1-1|15|.|TRBV12-3/TRBV12-4|.
TGTGCCAGCAGTTTAGCTCCAGCCATGAACACTGAAGCTTTCTTT
CASSLAPAMNTEAFF
>TRBJ2-3|12|.|TRBV20-1|.
TGCAGTGCGAAACGTAGCGGAGATACGCAGTATTTT
CSAKRSGDTQYF
>TRBJ1-5|14|.|TRBV24-1|.
TGTGCCACCACGGGCCCAGGCAGCAAGTGTCCCCAGCATTTT
CATTGPGSKCPQHF
>TRBJ2-7|17|TRBD1|TRBV7-8|.
TGTGCCAGCATCGGGACAGGGGGGATCTACTCGTCCTACGAGCAGTACTTC
CASIGTGGIYSSYEQYF
>TRBJ2-7|14|.|TRBV20-1|few
TGCAGTGCTAGGGCTGACGGGGGGCGGTACGAGCAGTACTTC
CSARADGGRYEQYF
>TRBJ2-2|15|.|TRBV5-1|many
TGCGCCAGCAGCTTGGCGGGCAGGGCGGACGGGGAGCTGTTTTTT
CASSLAGRADGELFF
>TRBJ2-1|16|.|TRBV9|.
TGTGCCAGCAGCCCCGTGGTCAGCCTAGCCTACAATGAGCAGTTCTTC
CASSPVVSLAYNEQFF
>TRBJ2-5|14|.|TRBV5-5|many
TGTGCCAGCAGCCACGACGAGGGTGGTGGGACCCAGTACTTC
CASSHDEGGGTQYF
>TRBJ2-3|16|TRBD2|TRBV24-1|.
TGTGCCACCAGTGATGGGACTAGCGGGGGCACAGATACGCAGTATTTT
CATSDGTSGGTDTQYF
>TRBJ2-7|15|TRBD2|TRBV14|few
TGTGCCAGCAGCCCTTTAGCGGGAGACGTCGTCGAGCAGTACTTC
CASSPLAGDVVEQYF
>TRBJ1-1|16|.|TRBV29-1|.
TGCAGCGTTTCAGGTGGGGACAAGGGGCTGAACACTGAAGCTTTCTTT
CSVSGGDKGLNTEAFF
>TRBJ2-5|13|.|TRBV2|.
TGTGCCAGCAGTGGGGGCAGGAACAAGGTCCAGTACTTC
CASSGGRNKVQYF
>TRBJ2-7|15|TRBD2|TRBV20-1|.
TGCAGTGCTAGAGGGACTAGCGGAGACGACTACGAGCAGTACTTC
CSARGTSGDDYEQYF